This entry is about one T cell receptor (beta chain). This clone's antigen is unknown. Base qualities are not recorded, but no much larger clone differs from it by a single base. These data are taken from a study of cytomegalovirus exposure and HLA in healthy donors (dated by TCRdb to 2015 to 2018). Concerning the study at large: An earlier analysis of more than 550 of the donors reported 276 Gb of sequence data and 95 million to 120 million unique TCR beta sequences obtained from about 179 million T cells. Using immunosequencing, the study profiled T cell repertoires from about 620 subjects and related those repertoires to cytomegalovirus serostatus. Besides the first cohort of more than 650 subjects, a separate validation cohort made up of roughly 120 different subjects was used. A later analysis re-analyzed previously published TCR beta repertoires from 666 donors and added high-resolution HLA genotyping to study TCR occurrence patterns. Of the approximately 400 genotyped donors, 81% fell in the genetic ancestry cluster associated with self-reported Caucasian donors. Donor age, sex, ethnicity and CMV serostatus were collected together with the repertoire data. On average, around 230,000 unique TCR beta nucleotide sequences were sequenced per donor among several hundred genotyped donors of the cohort, with 15% to 20% of those sequences being non-productive. All discovery cohort repertoires had been generated on a single sequencing platform. The study combined high-throughput TCR immunosequencing, statistical association of individual TCRs with disease status, and machine learning to predict cytomegalovirus infection status. Because of strong linkage in the cohort, roughly 5 DR-DQ haplotypes were treated as single units for association and clustering. Typing coverage varied by locus: about 629-640 donors for A, B, C, DRB1 and DQB1; about 520 for DQA1; over 600 for DPA1; around 450 for DPB1. The study aimed to test whether signatures of past pathogen exposure could be identified by cataloging public T cell receptors. A later genetic analysis took genome-wide SNP genotypes for about 55% of the roughly 700 donors and used that subset as a discovery cohort. Approximately 300 gigabases of sequencing data and approximately 92 million unique TCR sequences made up an early release that covered around 640 HLA-typed donors. Rather than drawing on any new phenotypic data, the later analysis identified candidate immune exposures from TCR beta sequences and the way those sequences occurred across donors. HLA typing covered class I and class II loci at four-digit resolution. To decide whether each TCR beta V gene segment behaved as functional or pseudogenic, an earlier analysis of approximately 620 of the donors relied on high-throughput TCR beta sequencing.

The protocol used for the library was the immunoSEQ multiplex PCR assay. For the multiplex PCR, a mixture combining 60 forward primers for TCR Vbeta segments and 13 reverse primers for TCR Jbeta segments was used. The CDR3 region of rearranged TCR beta genes was amplified from genomic DNA with a multiplex PCR assay. The Illumina HiSeq System was used to sequence the amplified TCR beta libraries as 87-base-pair reads. The study's own analysis went as follows. A later analysis tallied around 80 million unique TCR beta chains across the 666 repertoires, and approximately 9.9 million of those chains were shared by two or more donors. Raw reads were error-corrected and collapsed into unique sequences by a nearest-neighbor algorithm in which closely related sequences were merged to remove PCR and sequencing errors. To assign V, D and J gene segments, CDR3 sequences were aligned to IMGT reference sequences. For a sequence to be retained, a match of at least six nucleotides was required to both a V gene segment and a J gene segment. A rearrangement was called productive if the CDR3 had no stop codons and remained in frame with V and J, and every other rearrangement was called non-productive. CDR3 was defined by IMGT convention, running from the second conserved V-encoded cysteine to the conserved J-encoded phenylalanine. The earlier analysis of about 570 of the donors excluded any sequence lacking an unambiguous match to a single V gene segment. An earlier analysis of 587 of the donors called V segments functional above 56.7% productive rearrangements and segregating when the between-donor standard deviation exceeded 5%. A statistical classification framework was built for diagnosing cytomegalovirus status from the catalog of TCR beta chain sequences. V and J gene assignment, in a later analysis, came from comparing TCR nucleotide sequences with IMGT/GENE-DB human TR gene sequences. Using the TCRdist pipeline, a later analysis assigned CDR3 sequences along with most-parsimonious VDJ recombination scenarios. In a later analysis, each TCR beta chain was defined by its CDR3 amino acid sequence together with its V-gene family, and reads without a unique V-gene family were excluded. In a later analysis, 550 to 650 highly shared, low-generation-probability nucleotide sequences were removed to address suspected cross-contamination and a sequencing artifact. A later analysis calculated a clonal expansion index for each public chain from normalized within-repertoire ranks of inferred template counts. Generation probabilities in a later analysis came from a VDJ recombination model fitted to out-of-frame rearrangements, and those results were checked against IGoR. Hypergeometric tests were used in a later analysis to score TCR-TCR, TCR-HLA and TCR-CMV co-occurrence, with a repertoire-size bias correction applied to the TCR pairs. In a later analysis, false discovery rates were estimated by permuting HLA or CMV assignments 20 times. In a later analysis, co-occurring TCRs were grouped using DBSCAN, with TCRdist sequence similarity added in when clustering inside HLA-allele-positive subsets. Repertoires with fewer than 30,000 or more than 120,000 public chains were left out of co-occurrence clustering, as were a few repertoires with anomalous nucleotide sharing. TCRdb provides this immuneACCESS table in a form limited to in-frame rearrangements. Some clones are lacking; in checked studies, under half of them reflect an unresolved V gene, and why the rest are absent is not known. Clone size and the V and J calls come from that table; the DNA yielded D and trimming. For this sample the table gives 210,000 or so clones, of which more than 75% were detected only once. The ten biggest clones cover 1.3% of the sample.

In total, roughly 670 healthy bone marrow donors made up the cohort. All cohort members were sampled while nominally healthy, although unrecorded immune exposures were likely present. CMV serostatus was positive for almost 300 and negative for about 50% of the roughly 700 cohort members, and was not recorded for this donor. Each donor provided a peripheral blood sample, and peripheral blood mononuclear cells were used for TCR beta sequencing. The Qiagen DNeasy Blood Extraction Kit was used to extract genomic DNA from the blood cell samples. Trimming takes 1 base off V and 2 bases off J; junction bases not matched to a gene: 3. There are 15 amino acids in the CDR3, from cysteine to phenylalanine inclusive. Of the read, only the CDR3 DNA is kept; its 45 bases are in frame from base 1. CDR1 and CDR2 are drawn from the germline V gene: SGDLS, YYNGEE. On the study overall, not on this receptor specifically: Specific HLA alleles were associated with 16,951 TCR beta sequences at a false discovery rate of 0.05 in a later analysis. In both the original and validation cohorts, the classifier was reported to diagnose cytomegalovirus status with high specificity and sensitivity. For the cohort, immune exposure information was limited to CMV serostatus. Correlated functional status among segregating V segments might reflect linkage disequilibrium, but an unknown experimental factor could not be ruled out. Because HLA typing was missing for some donors at each locus, association tests included only the typed subset. Assigning TCR associations to individual alleles was difficult when HLA alleles, especially DR and DQ, strongly co-occurred. In a later genetic analysis, a missense DCLRE1C variant was associated with V-gene and J-gene trimming of TCR beta chains, and the association was replicated in an independent cohort. Because counts were too low, seventeen rarely observed V segments, including chromosome 9 orphons, were left out of the earlier analysis of about 620 of the donors. A further reported finding was that TCR beta sequences accurately predicted the HLA-A and HLA-B alleles for most subjects in the first cohort. Sequencing depth was assumed to be roughly uniform across donors in the presence/absence analyses, though that assumption may not hold. According to a later analysis, most CMV-associated TCR beta chains appeared to be HLA-restricted, and the HLA associations seemed to be driven largely by CMV exposure. The authors suggested that the approach could potentially be generalized to other disease states and immunological phenotypes. Most TCR sequences were seen in very few donors, while some public TCRs were found in many individuals. In a later analysis, the rate of TCR association differed among HLA loci, with DRB1 alleles having the most associated TCRs and HLA-C alleles having the fewest. Compared with equally common non-associated chains, HLA-associated TCR beta chains in a later analysis were more clonally expanded and had lower generation probabilities. The cohort was sequenced for TCR beta chains only, and without alpha or paired-chain data the features that could be detected were limited. A cluster of highly shared sequence variants was judged likely to be a technical artifact of the sequencing pipeline. The study gave a list of roughly 150 TCR beta chains associated with cytomegalovirus. According to a later analysis, parvovirus B19, influenza, CMV and Epstein-Barr virus appeared linked to several top co-occurrence clusters. Some IMGT-functional V segments, including TRBV6-2 and TRBV6-3, could not be told apart with the 87-base-pair reads, so those segments were excluded. In vitro tests confirmed that a few of the cytomegalovirus-associated TCR beta chains recognize cytomegalovirus antigens. Broadly in line with IMGT annotations, most TCR beta V segments showed up in productive rearrangements about 87% or about 30% of the time in an earlier analysis of some 590 of the donors. In a later genetic analysis, fewer N-insertions in productive TCRs were reported among donors in an Asian-associated ancestry cluster than the roughly 700-donor mean.

The clonotype originates from a human donor in good health. Sequenced material: PBMCs. The rearrangement joined TRBV9 to TRBJ2-1; TRBD2 fits 7 bases in the junction. This receptor carries the CDR3 CASSVWRETYNEQFF. The nucleotide sequence is TGTGCCAGCAGCGTATGGCGGGAGACCTACAATGAGCAGTTCTTC.